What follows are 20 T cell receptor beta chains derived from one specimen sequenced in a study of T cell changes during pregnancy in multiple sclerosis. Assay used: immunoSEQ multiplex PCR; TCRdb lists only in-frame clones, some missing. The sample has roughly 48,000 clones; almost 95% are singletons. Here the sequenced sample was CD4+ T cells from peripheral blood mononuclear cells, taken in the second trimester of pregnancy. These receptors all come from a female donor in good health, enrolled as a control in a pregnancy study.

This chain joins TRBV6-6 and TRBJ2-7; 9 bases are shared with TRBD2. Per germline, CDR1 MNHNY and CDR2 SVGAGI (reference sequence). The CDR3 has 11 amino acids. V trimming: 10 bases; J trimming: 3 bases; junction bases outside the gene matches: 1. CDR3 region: CATAGGYEQYF. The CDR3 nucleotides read TGTGCCACAGCGGGAGGCTACGAGCAGTACTTC.

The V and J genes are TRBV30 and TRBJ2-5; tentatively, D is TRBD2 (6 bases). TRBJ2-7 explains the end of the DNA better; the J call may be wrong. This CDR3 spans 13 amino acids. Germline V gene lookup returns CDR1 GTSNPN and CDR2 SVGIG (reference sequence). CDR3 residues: CAWRAGRSYEQYF. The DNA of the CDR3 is TGTGCCTGGAGAGCAGGGAGGTCCTACGAGCAGTACTTC.

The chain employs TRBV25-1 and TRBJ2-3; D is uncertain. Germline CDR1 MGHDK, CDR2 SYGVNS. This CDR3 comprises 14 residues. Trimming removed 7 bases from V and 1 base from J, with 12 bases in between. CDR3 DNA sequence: TGTGCCAGCACCTCCTCGGTAGGCACAGATACGCAGTATTTT. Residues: CASTSSVGTDTQYF.

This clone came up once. The CDR3 region is CASSAGIASTVTYEQYF. The CDR3 DNA is TGTGCCAGCAGTGCTGGTATTGCCTCGACAGTCACCTACGAGCAGTACTTC. V gene TRBV28 combines with J gene TRBJ2-7, with D maybe TRBD1 (5 bases). In germline, CDR1 is MDHEN, CDR2 SYDVKM. The CDR3 is made up of 17 amino acids. V lost 5 bases to trimming and J lost 2 bases, with 22 bases between them.

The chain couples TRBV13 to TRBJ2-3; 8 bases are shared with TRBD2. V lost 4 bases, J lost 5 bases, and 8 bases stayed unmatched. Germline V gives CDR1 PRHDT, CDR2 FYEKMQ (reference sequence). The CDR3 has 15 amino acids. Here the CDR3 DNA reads TGTGCCAGCAGCTCCGGGGGACTAGGAGGAGATACGCAGTATTTT. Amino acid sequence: CASSSGGLGGDTQYF.

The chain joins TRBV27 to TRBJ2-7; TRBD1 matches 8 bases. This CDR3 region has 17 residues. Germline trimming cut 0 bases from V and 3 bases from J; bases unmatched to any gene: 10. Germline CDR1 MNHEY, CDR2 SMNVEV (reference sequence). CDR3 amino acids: CASSLSPSGTGHYEQYF. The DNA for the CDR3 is TGTGCCAGCAGTTTATCCCCCTCCGGGACAGGACACTACGAGCAGTACTTC.

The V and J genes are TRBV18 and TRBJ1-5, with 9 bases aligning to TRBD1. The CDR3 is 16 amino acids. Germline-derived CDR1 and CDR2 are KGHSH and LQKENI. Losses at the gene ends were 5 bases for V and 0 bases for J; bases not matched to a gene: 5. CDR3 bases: TGTGCCAGCTCAGGGGGACAGGGAGATAGCAATCAGCCCCAGCATTTT. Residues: CASSGGQGDSNQPQHF. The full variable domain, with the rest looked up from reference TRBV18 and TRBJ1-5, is NAGVMQNPRHLVRRRGQEARLRCSPMKGHSHVYWYRQLPEEGLKFMVYLQKENIIDESGMPKERFSAEFPKEGPSILRIQQVVRGDSAAYFCASSGGQGDSNQPQHFGDGTRLSIL.

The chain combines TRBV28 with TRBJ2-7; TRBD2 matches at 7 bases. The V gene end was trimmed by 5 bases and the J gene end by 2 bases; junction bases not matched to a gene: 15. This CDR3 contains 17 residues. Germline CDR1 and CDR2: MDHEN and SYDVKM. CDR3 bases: TGTGCCAGCAGTGGCTGGGGGGGACGGCGCAGGGCCTACGAGCAGTACTTC. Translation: CASSGWGGRRRAYEQYF. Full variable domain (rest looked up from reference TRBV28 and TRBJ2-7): DVKVTQSSRYLVKRTGEKVFLECVQDMDHENMFWYRQDPGLGLRLIYFSYDVKMKEKGDIPEGYSVSREKKERFSLILESASTNQTSMYLCASSGWGGRRRAYEQYFGPGTRLTVT.

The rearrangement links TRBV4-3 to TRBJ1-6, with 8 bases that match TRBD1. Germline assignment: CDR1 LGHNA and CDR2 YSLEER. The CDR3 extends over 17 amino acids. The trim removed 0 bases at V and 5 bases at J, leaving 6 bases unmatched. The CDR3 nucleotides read TGCGCCAGCAGCCAAGATCCGGCGGGACAGGATAATTCACCCCTCCACTTT. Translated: CASSQDPAGQDNSPLHF.

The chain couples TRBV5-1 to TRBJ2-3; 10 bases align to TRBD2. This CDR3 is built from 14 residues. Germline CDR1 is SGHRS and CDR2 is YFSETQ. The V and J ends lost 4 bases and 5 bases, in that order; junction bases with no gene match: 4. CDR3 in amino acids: CASSGGLAEDTQYF. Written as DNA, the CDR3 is TGCGCCAGCAGCGGCGGACTAGCGGAAGATACGCAGTATTTT.

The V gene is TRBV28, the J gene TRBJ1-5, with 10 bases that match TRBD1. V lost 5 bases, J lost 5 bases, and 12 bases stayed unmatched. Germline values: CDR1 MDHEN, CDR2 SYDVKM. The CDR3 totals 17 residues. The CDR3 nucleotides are TGTGCCAGCAGTCCAGCGGGACAGGGGAGATCGTATCAGCCCCAGCATTTT. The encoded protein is CASSPAGQGRSYQPQHF.

The CDR3 nucleotides are TGTGCCAGCAGCTTGGGATCCGGGACAGGGGTTAGGAATGAGCAGTTCTTC. It translates to CASSLGSGTGVRNEQFF. This rearrangement joins TRBV7-9 to TRBJ2-1; 10 bases align to TRBD1. The CDR3 has 17 residues. The J segment lost 7 bases and the V segment lost 3 bases, leaving 12 bases of the junction unmatched. Germline CDR1 SEHNR, CDR2 FQNEAQ (reference sequence).

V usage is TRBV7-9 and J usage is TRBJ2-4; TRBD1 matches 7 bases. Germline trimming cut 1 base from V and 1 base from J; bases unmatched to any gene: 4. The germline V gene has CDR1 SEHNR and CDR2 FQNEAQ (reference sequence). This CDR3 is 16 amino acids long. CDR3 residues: CASSLDGTAAKNIQYF. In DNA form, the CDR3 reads TGTGCCAGCAGCTTAGACGGGACAGCTGCCAAAAACATTCAGTACTTC.

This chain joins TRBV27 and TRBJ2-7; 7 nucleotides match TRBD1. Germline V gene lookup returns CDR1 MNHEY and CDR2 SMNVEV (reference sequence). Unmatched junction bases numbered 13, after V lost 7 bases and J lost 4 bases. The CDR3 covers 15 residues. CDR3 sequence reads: CASNSEGRGLYEQYF. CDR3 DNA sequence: TGTGCCAGCAACTCCGAGGGCAGGGGGTTGTACGAGCAGTACTTC.

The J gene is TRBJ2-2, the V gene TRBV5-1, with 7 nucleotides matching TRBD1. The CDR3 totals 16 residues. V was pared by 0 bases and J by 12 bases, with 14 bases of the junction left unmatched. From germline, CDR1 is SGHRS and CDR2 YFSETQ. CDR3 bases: TGCGCCAGCAGCTTGGAAGGGGGCGCCGTTGAAGGAAAGCTGTTTTTT. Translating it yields CASSLEGGAVEGKLFF.

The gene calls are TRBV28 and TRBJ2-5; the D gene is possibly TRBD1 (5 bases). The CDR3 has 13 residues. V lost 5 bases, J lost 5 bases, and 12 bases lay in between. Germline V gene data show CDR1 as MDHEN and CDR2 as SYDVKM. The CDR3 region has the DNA TGTGCCAGCAGTAGGGGCCTCTCGGAGACCCAGTACTTC. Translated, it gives CASSRGLSETQYF.

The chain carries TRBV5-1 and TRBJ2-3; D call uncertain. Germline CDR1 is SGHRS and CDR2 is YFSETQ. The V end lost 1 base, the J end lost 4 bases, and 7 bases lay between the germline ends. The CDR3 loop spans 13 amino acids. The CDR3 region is CASSLSLADTQYF. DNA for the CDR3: TGCGCCAGCAGCTTGAGCCTGGCAGATACGCAGTATTTT.

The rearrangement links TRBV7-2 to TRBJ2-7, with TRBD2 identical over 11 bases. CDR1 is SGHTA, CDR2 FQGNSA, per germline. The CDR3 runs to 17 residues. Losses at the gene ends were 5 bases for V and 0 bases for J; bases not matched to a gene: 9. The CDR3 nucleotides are TGTGCCAGCAGCATAGAAGGACTAGCGGGCTACTCCTACGAGCAGTACTTC. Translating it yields CASSIEGLAGYSYEQYF.

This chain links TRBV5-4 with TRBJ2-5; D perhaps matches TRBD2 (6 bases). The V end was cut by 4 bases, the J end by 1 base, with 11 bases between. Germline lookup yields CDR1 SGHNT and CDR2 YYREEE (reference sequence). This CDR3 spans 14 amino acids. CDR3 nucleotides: TGTGCCAGCAGCGATCCCGGGGGCCAAGAGACCCAGTACTTC. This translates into CASSDPGGQETQYF.

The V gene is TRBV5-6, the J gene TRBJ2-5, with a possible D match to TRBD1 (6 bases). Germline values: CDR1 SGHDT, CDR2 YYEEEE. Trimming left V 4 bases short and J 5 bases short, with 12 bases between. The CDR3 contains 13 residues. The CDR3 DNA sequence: TGTGCCAGCAGCGACGGCAGGGGTGAGACCCAGTACTTC. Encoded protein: CASSDGRGETQYF.